One T cell receptor beta chain is described in this entry. Its cognate antigen is unknown. Distinct nucleotide sequences in the sample also encode this CDR3. The CDR3 consists of 14 residues. The ends lost 4 bases at V and 4 bases at J; junction bases unmatched: 4. The V gene's germline CDR1 is SQVTM and CDR2 ANQGSEA. Following RNA extraction, reverse transcription yielded cDNA that acted as the sequencing template. The repertoire was sequenced with immunoSEQ multiplex PCR; TCRdb's copy has only in-frame clones and lacks some. The sample includes roughly 250,000 clones, less than 80% of them seen just once. This entry comes from a study of CD8+ T cells in alopecia areata. Study summary: Tofacitinib lasted 6 to 18 months, then 6 months off drug.

The study, taken as a whole, reports: Elevated clonality characterized lesional scalp relative to normal scalp, particularly in alopecia totalis/universalis.

The material sequenced was CD4+ T cells sorted from blood, taken at week 0. The receptor was isolated from a human donor with alopecia areata. The genes are TRBV29-1 and TRBJ2-1; 10 nucleotides line up with TRBD1. The CDR3 coding sequence is TGCAGCGTTGTGAGGGACAGGGGTTACAATGAGCAGTTCTTC. Amino acid sequence: CSVVRDRGYNEQFF.